This T cell receptor (beta chain) was found in a study of early T cells in non-severe SARS-CoV-2 infection. About this clonotype: The antigen is undetermined.

Overall study results and limits: VDJdb matching, biased toward anti-spike CD8 responses, missed private and CD4 specificities.

TCRdb called the 5' RACE reads again in MiXCR, with one record for every CDR3 protein. The data show more than 85,000 distinct CDR3 sequences, with 15% to 20% seen just once and roughly 1.3% held by the top ten. This CDR3 has 15 amino acids. Looked up from germline, CDR1 is MNHEY and CDR2 is SVGEGT. Trimming removed 5 bases at V and 1 base at J, with 9 bases between. Material: whole blood. The rearrangement joins TRBV6-2 or TRBV6-3 to TRBJ2-6; D is ambiguous. The clonotype comes from an adult who was a healthcare worker with PCR-confirmed SARS-CoV-2 infection or an uninfected control (not recorded which). The CDR3 here is CASSEDPSGANVLTF. The CDR3 DNA follows: TGTGCCAGCAGTGAAGACCCTTCTGGGGCCAACGTCCTGACTTTC.